This record covers a single T cell receptor (beta chain). Its antigen is currently unknown. Around 100,000 TCR templates underwent assay in every sample. Measured with immunoSEQ multiplex PCR; TCRdb has only the in-frame clones, and not every one. The repertoire holds some 97,000 clones, about 92% seen once, with 0.65% to 0.8% in the top ten. The CDR3 has 15 amino acids. The germline gives CDR1 SNHLY, CDR2 FYNNEI. The germline V and J ends were trimmed by 5 bases and 3 bases, with 13 bases remaining between them. The record originates from a study of siplizumab effects on memory and regulatory T cells. Findings and caveats of the study: Assignment of a naive or memory phenotype failed for roughly 80-96% of the proliferating CD4+ or CD8+ clones.

The chain recombines TRBV2 with TRBJ2-2; D not certain. This receptor was taken from a human donor in good health. Sequenced material: Tregs sorted from blood. The CDR3 loop is CASSITDPYTGELFF. CDR3 bases: TGTGCCAGCAGTATTACCGACCCCTACACCGGGGAGCTGTTTTTT.